The 23 T cell receptor beta chains reported below all come from one sample, sequenced in a study of long-term antiretroviral therapy in people with HIV. The authors ran the immunoSEQ assay, v3.0, at survey level. Here immunoSEQ multiplex PCR was the method, and the copy in TCRdb shows in-frame clones only, minus some. In the table there are some 23,000 clones, roughly 78% of which are singletons. The starting material was unsorted PBMCs, obtained 1.2 years after starting antiretroviral therapy. These receptors came from a woman aged 40-49 years with HIV.

The chain employs TRBV15 and TRBJ1-1; a possible D gene is TRBD1 (6 bases). CDR1 is LNHNV, CDR2 YYDKDF, per germline (reference sequence). The CDR3 extends over 13 amino acids. The V end was cut by 1 base, the J end by 3 bases, with 6 bases between. DNA of the CDR3: TGTGCCACCAGCAGAGGACAGGACACTGAAGCTTTCTTT. Protein product: CATSRGQDTEAFF.

The genes are TRBV6-6 and TRBJ2-3, with D tentatively TRBD2 (5 bases). The V and J ends lost 11 bases and 4 bases respectively, with 13 bases between them. This CDR3 is built from 12 residues. Per the germline V gene, CDR1 is MNHNY and CDR2 is SVGAGI (reference sequence). The DNA for the CDR3 is TGTGCCGGTGGAGGAGTCCCAGATACGCAGTATTTT. As protein: CAGGGVPDTQYF.

The V and J genes are TRBV10-3 and TRBJ2-2; TRBD2 matches 9 bases. Trimming took 0 bases from V and 3 from J; bases not matched to a gene: 2. This CDR3 spans 16 amino acids. CDR1 ENHRY and CDR2 SYGVKD come from the germline V gene. CDR3 DNA: TGTGCCATCAGTGAGTCGTTAGCGGGGGACACCGGGGAGCTGTTTTTT. Translated: CAISESLAGDTGELFF.

The chain links TRBV6-5 to TRBJ1-1; D perhaps matches TRBD1 (6 bases). The CDR3 length is 11 residues. Germline V lookup: CDR1 MNHEY, CDR2 SVGAGI. Trimming removed 7 bases from V and 7 bases from J, with 10 bases in between. The CDR3 reads CASTKGGEAFF. The CDR3 bases are TGTGCCAGCACCAAAGGGGGTGAAGCTTTCTTT.

This clone was seen only once. The chain carries TRBV7-9 and TRBJ1-1; D ambiguous. The CDR3 runs 12 residues. V lost 4 bases and J lost 3, with 6 bases in between. CDR1 and CDR2 from the germline V gene are SEHNR and FQNEAQ (reference sequence). The CDR3 DNA follows: TGTGCCAGCAGCTACGGCCACACTGAAGCTTTCTTT. Residues: CASSYGHTEAFF.

The CDR3 DNA is TGTGCCAGCAGCCGCCACGGACAGGGGAAAGATGGCTACACCTTC. Its protein product is CASSRHGQGKDGYTF. The V and J genes are TRBV13 and TRBJ1-2; 9 bases align to TRBD1. The germline V gene encodes CDR1 PRHDT and CDR2 FYEKMQ (reference sequence). This CDR3 has 15 residues. V shed 5 bases and J 6 bases; nucleotides not matched to a gene: 10.

The chain has TRBV19 and TRBJ1-2; 11 nucleotides agree with TRBD1. The CDR3 has 14 residues. Germline values: CDR1 LNHDA, CDR2 SQIVND (reference sequence). After removal of 5 bases from V and 8 bases from J, the junction contained 7 bases not matched to a gene. DNA of the CDR3: TGTGCCAGTAGTGCCCGGACAGGGGGCGAGGGCTACACCTTC. The encoded protein is CASSARTGGEGYTF.

The chain combines TRBV30 with TRBJ1-1, with D perhaps TRBD1 (6 bases). The V gene's germline CDR1 is GTSNPN and CDR2 SVGIG (reference sequence). This CDR3 is 16 amino acids long. Trimming removed 0 bases at V and 5 bases at J, with 19 bases between. The CDR3 sequence: CAWSVRGPRDVTEAFF. CDR3 DNA: TGTGCCTGGAGTGTACGGGGGCCCCGAGATGTTACTGAAGCTTTCTTT.

The rearrangement links TRBV6-6 to TRBJ2-1, with 7 bases identical to TRBD1. The CDR3 sequence is 14 residues long. Trimming took 5 bases from V and 5 from J; bases not matched to a gene: 6. Germline V CDR1 and CDR2: MNHNY, SVGAGI (reference sequence). The CDR3 sequence: CASSTTGTDNEQFF. DNA of the CDR3: TGTGCCAGCAGTACTACCGGGACAGACAATGAGCAGTTCTTC.

V usage is TRBV5-1 and J usage is TRBJ2-5; the D is unclear. The germline V gene has CDR1 SGHRS and CDR2 YFSETQ. The CDR3 is made up of 14 amino acids. Trimming took off 0 bases at V and 9 bases at J, with 15 bases between the two ends. The CDR3 region is CASSLEGPTDPQYF. DNA of the CDR3: TGCGCCAGCAGCTTGGAGGGTCCCACGGATCCCCAGTACTTC.

J is TRBJ2-7 and V is TRBV5-5; D gene ambiguous. The germline CDR1 and CDR2 sequences are SGHKS and YYEKEE (reference sequence). The CDR3 totals 11 residues. V lost 2 bases to trimming and J lost 7 bases, with 7 bases between them. This CDR3 is CASSFGREQYF. The DNA for the CDR3 is TGTGCCAGCAGCTTCGGCCGGGAGCAGTACTTC.

The chain links TRBV19 to TRBJ2-7; D is perhaps TRBD1 (5 bases). CDR1 is LNHDA, CDR2 SQIVND, per germline (reference sequence). The V and J ends lost 5 bases and 0 bases respectively, with 11 bases between them. The CDR3 spans 14 residues. CDR3 region: CASSERQSSYEQYF. The CDR3 DNA follows: TGTGCCAGTAGTGAACGACAGAGCTCCTACGAGCAGTACTTC.

V and J are TRBV5-4 and TRBJ1-1, with D possibly TRBD1 on 5 matching bases. The CDR3 contains 16 residues. Germline lookup yields CDR1 SGHNT and CDR2 YYREEE (reference sequence). Deletions cut 0 bases from V and 1 base from J, with 13 bases between. This chain's CDR3 is CASSLGRGAPNTEAFF. The CDR3 DNA reads TGTGCCAGCAGCTTGGGCCGGGGCGCACCGAACACTGAAGCTTTCTTT.

This clone was seen a single time. This sequence joins TRBV19 and TRBJ1-4, with D hard to call. Per germline, CDR1 LNHDA and CDR2 SQIVND (reference sequence). V was cut by 3 bases and J by 4 bases, with 9 bases left in between. CDR3 length: 14 amino acids. CDR3 loop: CASSIGRFNEKLFF. The CDR3, as DNA: TGTGCCAGTAGTATTGGGCGGTTTAATGAAAAACTGTTTTTT.

The rearrangement joins TRBV6-1 to TRBJ1-3; D gene ambiguous. V dropped 2 bases and J dropped 3 bases, with 11 bases sitting between them. CDR1 MNHNS and CDR2 SASEGT come from the germline V gene. There are 15 residues in the CDR3. CDR3 sequence (DNA): TGTGCCAGCAGTGAAATAAGACTGGGTGGAAACACCATATATTTT. Protein sequence: CASSEIRLGGNTIYF.

V usage is TRBV30 and J usage is TRBJ2-3, with D hard to call. The V end was cut by 5 bases, the J end by 1 base, with 13 bases between. The CDR3 is made up of 14 amino acids. Germline lookup yields CDR1 GTSNPN and CDR2 SVGIG (reference sequence). The CDR3 loop reads CAWDTLPGTDTQYF. The DNA for the CDR3 is TGTGCCTGGGACACACTTCCTGGCACAGATACGCAGTATTTT.

This clone was counted between two and nine times. The chain uses TRBV7-8 and TRBJ2-2; 9 bases are a match to TRBD1. Per germline, CDR1 SGHVS and CDR2 FQNEAQ. V trimming: 5 bases; J trimming: 1 base; junction bases outside the gene matches: 8. This CDR3 is built from 17 residues. The CDR3 DNA reads as TGTGCCAGCAGCGTTCCCCGGACAGGGGAGAACACCGGGGAGCTGTTTTTT. Translating it yields CASSVPRTGENTGELFF.

The chain carries TRBV5-1 and TRBJ1-2; D is ambiguous. This CDR3 has 15 residues. Germline CDR1 SGHRS, CDR2 YFSETQ. Trimming took off 4 bases at V and 2 bases at J, with 15 bases between the two ends. The CDR3 loop is CASSPAGSTNYGYTF. The CDR3 DNA reads as TGCGCCAGCAGCCCAGCCGGGTCTACAAACTATGGCTACACCTTC.

J is TRBJ1-3 and V is TRBV30, with TRBD1 as a possible D gene (5 bases). Germline V gene sequence: CDR1 GTSNPN, CDR2 SVGIG (reference sequence). The CDR3 is 18 amino acids. V was clipped by 1 base and J by 1 base, with 20 bases between them. The DNA of the CDR3 is TGTGCCTGGAGTGGGGATAGGGGAGTTCATCCTTCTGGAAACACCATATATTTT. This translates into CAWSGDRGVHPSGNTIYF.

V usage is TRBV18 and J usage is TRBJ2-7, with D perhaps matching TRBD2 (6 bases). The CDR3 spans 14 residues. Per germline, CDR1 KGHSH and CDR2 LQKENI. V was trimmed by 0 bases and J by 3 bases, leaving 9 bases between them. The CDR3 protein is CASSPPGLGYEQYF. CDR3 bases: TGTGCCAGCTCACCACCGGGACTGGGCTACGAGCAGTACTTC.

This chain connects TRBV10-3 to TRBJ1-3, with D uncertain. This CDR3 has 14 residues. V lost 6 bases to trimming and J lost 0 bases, with 9 bases between them. Germline assignment: CDR1 ENHRY and CDR2 SYGVKD. The CDR3 DNA is TGTGCCATCAGCAGACAAACCTCTGGAAACACCATATATTTT. Residues: CAISRQTSGNTIYF.

The J gene is TRBJ1-2, the V gene TRBV4-3; D unclear. CDR3 length: 19 residues. Germline V gene sequence: CDR1 LGHNA, CDR2 YSLEER. V dropped 0 bases and J dropped 1 base, with 21 bases sitting between them. The CDR3: CASSQDLLTILTGNYGYTF. CDR3 nucleotides: TGCGCCAGCAGCCAAGATTTGCTGACCATTTTGACGGGTAACTATGGCTACACCTTC.

This chain joins TRBV28 and TRBJ2-5; 11 nucleotides line up with TRBD1. V gave up 5 bases and J gave up 5 bases; unmatched junction bases: 13. The CDR3 is 17 amino acids. In germline, CDR1 is MDHEN, CDR2 SYDVKM. The CDR3 spells CASSRQDRGRSGETQYF. DNA of the CDR3: TGTGCCAGCAGTCGACAGGACAGGGGGCGTTCAGGGGAGACCCAGTACTTC.